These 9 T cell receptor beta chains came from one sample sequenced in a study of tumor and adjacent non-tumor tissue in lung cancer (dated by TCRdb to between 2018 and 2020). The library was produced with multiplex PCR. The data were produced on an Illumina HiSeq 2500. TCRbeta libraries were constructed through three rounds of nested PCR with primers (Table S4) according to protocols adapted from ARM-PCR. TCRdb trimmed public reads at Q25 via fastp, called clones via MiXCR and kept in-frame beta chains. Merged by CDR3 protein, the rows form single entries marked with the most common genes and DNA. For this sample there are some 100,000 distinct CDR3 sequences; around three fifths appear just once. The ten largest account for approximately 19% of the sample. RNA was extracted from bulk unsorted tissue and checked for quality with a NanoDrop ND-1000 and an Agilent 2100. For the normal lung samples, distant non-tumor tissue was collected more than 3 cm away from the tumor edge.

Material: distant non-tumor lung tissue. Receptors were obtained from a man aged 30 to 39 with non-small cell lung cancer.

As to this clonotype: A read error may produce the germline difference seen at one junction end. The CDR3 loop reads CASSHSGVGTQYF. The CDR3 bases are TGTGCCAGCAGTCACTCAGGGGTAGGTACGCAGTATTTT. The rearrangement uses TRBV6-2 or TRBV6-3 and TRBJ2-3; the D gene is possibly TRBD1 (6 bases). CDR3 length equals 13 residues. CDR1 and CDR2 (germline): MNHEY, SVGEGT.

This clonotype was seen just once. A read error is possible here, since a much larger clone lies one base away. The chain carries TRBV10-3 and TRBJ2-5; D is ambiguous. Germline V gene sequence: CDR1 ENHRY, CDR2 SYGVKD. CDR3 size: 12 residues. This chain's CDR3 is CAISDGQGTQYF. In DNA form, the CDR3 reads TGTGCCATCAGTGACGGCCAAGGGACCCAGTACTTC.

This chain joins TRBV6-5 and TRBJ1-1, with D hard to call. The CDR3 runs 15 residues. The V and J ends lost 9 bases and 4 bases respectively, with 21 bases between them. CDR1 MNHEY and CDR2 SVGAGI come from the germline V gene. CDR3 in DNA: TGTGCCAGTAGTCACGGTGGGGTCATACGCACTGAAGCTTTCTTT. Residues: CASSHGGVIRTEAFF.

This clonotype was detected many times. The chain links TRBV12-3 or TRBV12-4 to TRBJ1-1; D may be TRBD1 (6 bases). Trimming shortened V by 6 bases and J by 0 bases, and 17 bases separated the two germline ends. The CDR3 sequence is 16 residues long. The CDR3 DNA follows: TGTGCCAGCAGGCCCGGGACACTAATGTTGAACACTGAAGCTTTCTTT. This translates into CASRPGTLMLNTEAFF.

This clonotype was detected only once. The CDR3 nucleotides read TGTGCCACCGATAGACAGTCAGGCAATCAGCCCCAGCATTTT. Translating gives CATDRQSGNQPQHF. The chain is built from TRBV6-2 or TRBV6-3 and TRBJ1-5, with D perhaps TRBD1 (5 bases). CDR1 and CDR2 from the germline V gene are MNHEY and SVGEGT. This CDR3 is built from 14 residues. The germline V and J ends were trimmed by 10 bases and 2 bases, with 15 bases remaining between them.

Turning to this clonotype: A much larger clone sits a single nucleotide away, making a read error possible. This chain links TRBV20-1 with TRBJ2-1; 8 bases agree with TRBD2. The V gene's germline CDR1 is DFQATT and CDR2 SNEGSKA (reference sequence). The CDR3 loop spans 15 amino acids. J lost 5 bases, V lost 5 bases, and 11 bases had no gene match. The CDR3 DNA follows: TGCAGTGCTGGATCGACTAGCGTGGCCAACAATGAGCAGTTCTTC. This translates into CSAGSTSVANNEQFF.

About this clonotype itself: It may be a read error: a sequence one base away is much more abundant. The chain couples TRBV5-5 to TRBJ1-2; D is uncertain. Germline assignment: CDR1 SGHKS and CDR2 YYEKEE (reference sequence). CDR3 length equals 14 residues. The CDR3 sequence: CASSFGRFNYDYTF. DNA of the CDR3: TGTGCCAGCAGCTTCGGACGTTTTAACTATGACTACACCTTC.

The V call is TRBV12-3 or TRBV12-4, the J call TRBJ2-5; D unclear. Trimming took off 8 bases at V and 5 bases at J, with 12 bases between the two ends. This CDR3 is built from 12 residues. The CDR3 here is CASLITDETQYF. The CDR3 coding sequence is TGTGCCAGCCTCATCACAGACGAGACCCAGTACTTC.

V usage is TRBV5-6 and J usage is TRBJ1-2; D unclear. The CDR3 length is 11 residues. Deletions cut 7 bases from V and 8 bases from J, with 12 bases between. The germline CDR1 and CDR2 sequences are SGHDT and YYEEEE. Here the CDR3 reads CASRREEGYTF. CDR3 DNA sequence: TGTGCCAGCCGCCGCGAGGAGGGCTACACCTTC.